This paragraph reports one TCR beta chain. Per the authors' pipeline: Using reference gene primer amplification, nucleated cell counts were estimated. The assay was immunoSEQ multiplex PCR, and TCRdb's table has in-frame clones only and misses some. Clone size and the V and J calls come from that table; the DNA yielded D and trimming. This sample has just over 300,000 clones, with roughly 90% found just once. This record comes from a study of blood T cell repertoires in COVID-19. The wider study: Donors in the United States, Italy and Spain gave samples during acute or convalescent COVID-19. The cDNA or gDNA used as material had been derived from T cells, B-cell-depleted T cells, or PBMCs.

CDR3 length: 14 residues. V lost 6 bases and J lost 0, with 8 bases in between. CDR1 is MNHEY, CDR2 SMNVEV, per germline (reference sequence). The rearrangement links TRBV27 to TRBJ2-2, with D unresolved. The TCR sequence derives from a man between 18 and 35 years old with active or convalescent COVID-19. Sequenced material: peripheral blood. DNA of the CDR3: TGTGCCAGCAGACAGACAACGAACACCGGGGAGCTGTTTTTT. As protein: CASRQTTNTGELFF.